This entry features one T cell receptor beta chain sequence. These data originate in a study of blood T cell repertoires in COVID-19. Across the whole study: Whether acute or convalescent, the COVID-19 samples came from the United States, Italy and Spain.

The CDR3 is 16 residues long. Germline V gene data show CDR1 as MGHRA and CDR2 as YSYEKL. V was clipped by 0 bases and J by 2 bases; unmatched bases: 5. Data came from immunoSEQ multiplex PCR; TCRdb stores just in-frame clones and leaves some out. The sample shows fewer than 75,000 clones, around 79% of them seen only once. The chain links TRBV4-1 to TRBJ2-5; 8 bases map to TRBD2. The sequenced sample consisted of peripheral blood. The sequence came from a man aged 55 to 70 with acute or convalescent COVID-19. The CDR3: CASSQDISGGQETQYF. CDR3 sequence (DNA): TGCGCCAGCAGCCAAGATATCAGCGGGGGACAAGAGACCCAGTACTTC.